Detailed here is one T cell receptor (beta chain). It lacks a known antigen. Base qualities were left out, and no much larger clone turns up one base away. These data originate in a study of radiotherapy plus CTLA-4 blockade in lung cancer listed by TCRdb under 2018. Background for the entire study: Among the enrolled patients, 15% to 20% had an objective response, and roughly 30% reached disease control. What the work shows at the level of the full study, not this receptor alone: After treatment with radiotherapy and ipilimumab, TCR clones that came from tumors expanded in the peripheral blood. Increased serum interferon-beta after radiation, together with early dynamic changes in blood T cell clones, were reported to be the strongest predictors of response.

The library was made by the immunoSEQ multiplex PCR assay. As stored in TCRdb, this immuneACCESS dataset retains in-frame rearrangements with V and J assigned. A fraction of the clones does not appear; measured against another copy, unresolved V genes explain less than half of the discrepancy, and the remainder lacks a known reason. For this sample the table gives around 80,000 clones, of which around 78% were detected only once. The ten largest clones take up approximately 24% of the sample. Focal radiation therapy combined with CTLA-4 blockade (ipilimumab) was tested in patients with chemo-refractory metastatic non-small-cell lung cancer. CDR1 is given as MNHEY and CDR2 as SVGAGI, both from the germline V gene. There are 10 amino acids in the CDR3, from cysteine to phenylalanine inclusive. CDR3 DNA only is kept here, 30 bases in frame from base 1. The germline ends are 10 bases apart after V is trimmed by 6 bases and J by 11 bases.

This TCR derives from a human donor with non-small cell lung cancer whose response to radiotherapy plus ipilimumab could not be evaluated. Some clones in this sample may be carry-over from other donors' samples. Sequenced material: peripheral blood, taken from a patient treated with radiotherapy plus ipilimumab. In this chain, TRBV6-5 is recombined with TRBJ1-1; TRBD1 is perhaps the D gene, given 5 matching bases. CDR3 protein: CASRDNWAFF. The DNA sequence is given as TGTGCCAGCAGGGACAATTGGGCTTTCTTT.